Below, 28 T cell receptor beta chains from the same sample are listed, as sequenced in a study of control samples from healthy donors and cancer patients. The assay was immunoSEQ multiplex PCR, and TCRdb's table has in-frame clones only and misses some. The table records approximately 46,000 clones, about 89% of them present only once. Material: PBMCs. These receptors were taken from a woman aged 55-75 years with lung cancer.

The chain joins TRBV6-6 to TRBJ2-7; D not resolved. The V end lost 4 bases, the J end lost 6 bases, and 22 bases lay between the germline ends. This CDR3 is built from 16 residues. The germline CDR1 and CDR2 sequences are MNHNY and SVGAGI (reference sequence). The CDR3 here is CASSSKRRPLVGEQYF. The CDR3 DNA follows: TGTGCCAGCAGTTCCAAAAGGCGTCCTCTAGTCGGCGAGCAGTACTTC.

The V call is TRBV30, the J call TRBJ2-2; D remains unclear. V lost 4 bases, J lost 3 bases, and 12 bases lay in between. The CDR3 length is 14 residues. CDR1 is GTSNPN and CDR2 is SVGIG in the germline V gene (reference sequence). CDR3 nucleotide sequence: TGTGCCTGGATTCCCGGGCCGGACACCGGGGAGCTGTTTTTT. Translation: CAWIPGPDTGELFF.

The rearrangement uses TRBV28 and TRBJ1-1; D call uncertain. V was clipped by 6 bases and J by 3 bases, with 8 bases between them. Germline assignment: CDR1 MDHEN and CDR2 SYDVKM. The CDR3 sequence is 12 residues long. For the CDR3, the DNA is TGTGCCAGCAGCCTTCAAGACACTGAAGCTTTCTTT. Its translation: CASSLQDTEAFF.

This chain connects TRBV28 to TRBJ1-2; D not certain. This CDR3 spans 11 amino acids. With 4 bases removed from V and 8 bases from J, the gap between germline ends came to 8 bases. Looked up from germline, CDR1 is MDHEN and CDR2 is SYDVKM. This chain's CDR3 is CASSSTGGYTF. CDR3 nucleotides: TGTGCCAGCAGTTCTACGGGAGGCTACACCTTC.

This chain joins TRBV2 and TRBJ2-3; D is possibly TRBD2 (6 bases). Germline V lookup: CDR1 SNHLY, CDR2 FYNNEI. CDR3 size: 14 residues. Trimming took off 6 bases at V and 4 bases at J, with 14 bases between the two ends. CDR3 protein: CASSATSRADTQYF. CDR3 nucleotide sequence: TGTGCCAGCAGCGCGACTAGTCGCGCAGATACGCAGTATTTT.

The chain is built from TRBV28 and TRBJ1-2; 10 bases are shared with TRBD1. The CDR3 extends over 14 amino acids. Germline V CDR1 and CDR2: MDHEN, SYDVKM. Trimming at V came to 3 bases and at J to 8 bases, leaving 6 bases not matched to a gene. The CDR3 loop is CASSLDRGVKGYTF. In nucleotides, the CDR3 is TGTGCCAGCAGTTTGGACAGGGGGGTGAAGGGCTACACCTTC.

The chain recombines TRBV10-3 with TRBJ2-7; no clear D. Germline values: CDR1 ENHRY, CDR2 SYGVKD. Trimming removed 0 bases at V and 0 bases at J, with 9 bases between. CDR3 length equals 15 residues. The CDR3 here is CAISESIQASYEQYF. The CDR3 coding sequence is TGTGCCATCAGTGAGTCTATTCAGGCCTCCTACGAGCAGTACTTC.

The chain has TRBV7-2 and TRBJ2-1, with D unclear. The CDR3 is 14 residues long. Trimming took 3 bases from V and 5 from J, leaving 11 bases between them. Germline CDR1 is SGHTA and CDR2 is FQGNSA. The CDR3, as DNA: TGTGCCAGCAGCTTTACCGGGTCCAACAATGAGCAGTTCTTC. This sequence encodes CASSFTGSNNEQFF. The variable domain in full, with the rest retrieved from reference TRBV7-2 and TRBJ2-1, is GAGVSQSPSNKVTEKGKDVELRCDPISGHTALYWYRQSLGQGLEFLIYFQGNSAPDKSGLPSDRFSAERTGGSVSTLTIQRTQQEDSAVYLCASSFTGSNNEQFFGPGTRLTVL.

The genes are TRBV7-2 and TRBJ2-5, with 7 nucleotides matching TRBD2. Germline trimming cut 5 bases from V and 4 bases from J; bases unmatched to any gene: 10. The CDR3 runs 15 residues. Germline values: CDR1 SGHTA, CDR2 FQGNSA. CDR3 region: CASSPQTIAGETQYF. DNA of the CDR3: TGTGCCAGCAGCCCGCAGACCATAGCGGGAGAGACCCAGTACTTC.

CDR3: CASSQEFGNEQYF. CDR3 coding DNA: TGCGCCAGCAGCCAAGAGTTTGGGAACGAGCAGTACTTC. The genes are TRBV4-1 and TRBJ2-7; no definite D call. CDR1 and CDR2 (germline): MGHRA, YSYEKL. The CDR3 loop spans 13 amino acids. With 0 bases removed from V and 5 bases from J, the gap between germline ends came to 8 bases.

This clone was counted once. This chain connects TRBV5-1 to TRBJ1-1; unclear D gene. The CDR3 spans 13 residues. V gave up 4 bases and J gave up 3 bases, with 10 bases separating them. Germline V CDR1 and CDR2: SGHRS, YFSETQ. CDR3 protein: CASSLRGDTEAFF. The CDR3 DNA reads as TGCGCCAGCAGCCTACGGGGTGACACTGAAGCTTTCTTT.

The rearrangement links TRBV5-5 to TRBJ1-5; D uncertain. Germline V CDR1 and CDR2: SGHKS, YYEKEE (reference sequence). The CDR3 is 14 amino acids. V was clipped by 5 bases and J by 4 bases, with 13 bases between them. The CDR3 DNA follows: TGTGCCAGCAGTCTGGACGGAATTAATCAGCCCCAGCATTTT. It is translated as CASSLDGINQPQHF.

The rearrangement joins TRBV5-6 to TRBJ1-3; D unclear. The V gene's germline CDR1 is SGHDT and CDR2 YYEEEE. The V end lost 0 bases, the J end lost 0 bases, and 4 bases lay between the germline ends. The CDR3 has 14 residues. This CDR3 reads CASSLGYSGNTIYF. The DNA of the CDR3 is TGTGCCAGCAGCTTGGGGTACTCTGGAAACACCATATATTTT.

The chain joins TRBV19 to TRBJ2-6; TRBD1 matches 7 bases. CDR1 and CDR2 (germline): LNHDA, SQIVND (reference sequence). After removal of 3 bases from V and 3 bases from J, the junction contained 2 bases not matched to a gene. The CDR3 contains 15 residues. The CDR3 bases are TGTGCCAGTAGTATTCAGGGGGTTGGGGCCAACGTCCTGACTTTC. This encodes CASSIQGVGANVLTF.

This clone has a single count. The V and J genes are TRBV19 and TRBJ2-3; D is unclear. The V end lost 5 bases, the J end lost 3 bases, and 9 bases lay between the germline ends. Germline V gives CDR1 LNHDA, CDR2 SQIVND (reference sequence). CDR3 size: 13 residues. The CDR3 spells CASSGGLTDTQYF. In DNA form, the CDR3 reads TGTGCCAGTAGTGGTGGCTTGACAGATACGCAGTATTTT.

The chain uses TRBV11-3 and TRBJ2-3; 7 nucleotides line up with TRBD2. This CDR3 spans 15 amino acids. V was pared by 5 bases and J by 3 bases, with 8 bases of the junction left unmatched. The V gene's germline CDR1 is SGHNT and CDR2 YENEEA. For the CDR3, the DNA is TGTGCCAGCAGCCCCCAGGCGGGAGTAACAGATACGCAGTATTTT. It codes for CASSPQAGVTDTQYF.

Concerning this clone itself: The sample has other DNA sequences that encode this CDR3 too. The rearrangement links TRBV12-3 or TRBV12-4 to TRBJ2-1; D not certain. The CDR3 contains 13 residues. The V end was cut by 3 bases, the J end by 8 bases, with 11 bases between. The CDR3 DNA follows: TGTGCCAGCAGTTTCTCAAAGGGCGATGAGCAGTTCTTC. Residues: CASSFSKGDEQFF.

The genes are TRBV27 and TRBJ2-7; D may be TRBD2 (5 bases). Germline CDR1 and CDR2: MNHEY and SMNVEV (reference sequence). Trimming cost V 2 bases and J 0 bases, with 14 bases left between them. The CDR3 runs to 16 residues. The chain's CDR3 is CASSLVGLGFSYEQYF. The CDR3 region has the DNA TGTGCCAGCAGTTTAGTTGGACTGGGTTTCTCCTACGAGCAGTACTTC.

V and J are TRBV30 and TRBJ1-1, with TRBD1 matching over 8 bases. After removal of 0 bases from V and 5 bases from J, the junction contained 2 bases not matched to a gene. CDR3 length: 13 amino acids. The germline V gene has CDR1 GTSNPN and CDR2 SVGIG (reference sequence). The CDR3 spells CAWSVDRGTEAFF. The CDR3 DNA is TGTGCCTGGAGTGTAGACAGGGGAACTGAAGCTTTCTTT. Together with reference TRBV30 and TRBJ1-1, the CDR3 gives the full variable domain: SQTIHQWPATLVQPVGSPLSLECTVEGTSNPNLYWYRQAAGRGLQLLFYSVGIGQISSEVPQNLSASRPQDRQFILSSKKLLLSDSGFYLCAWSVDRGTEAFFGQGTRLTVV.

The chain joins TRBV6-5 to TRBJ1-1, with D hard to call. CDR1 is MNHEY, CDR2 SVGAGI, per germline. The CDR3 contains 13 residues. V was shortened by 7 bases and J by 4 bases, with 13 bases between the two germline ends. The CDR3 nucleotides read TGTGCCAGCAACCTAGCCCCCGGCACTGAAGCTTTCTTT. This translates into CASNLAPGTEAFF.

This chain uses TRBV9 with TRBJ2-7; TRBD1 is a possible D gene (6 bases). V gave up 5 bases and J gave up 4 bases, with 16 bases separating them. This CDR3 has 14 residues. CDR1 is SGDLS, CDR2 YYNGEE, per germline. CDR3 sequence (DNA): TGTGCCAGCAGTTCGGGTGGGGGCTTTTACGAGCAGTACTTC. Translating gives CASSSGGGFYEQYF.

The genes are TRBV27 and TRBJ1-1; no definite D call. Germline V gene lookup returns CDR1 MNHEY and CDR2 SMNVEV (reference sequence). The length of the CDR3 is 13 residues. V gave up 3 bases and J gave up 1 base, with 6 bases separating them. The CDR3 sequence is CASSFRENTEAFF. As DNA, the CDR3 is TGTGCCAGCAGTTTTAGAGAGAACACTGAAGCTTTCTTT.

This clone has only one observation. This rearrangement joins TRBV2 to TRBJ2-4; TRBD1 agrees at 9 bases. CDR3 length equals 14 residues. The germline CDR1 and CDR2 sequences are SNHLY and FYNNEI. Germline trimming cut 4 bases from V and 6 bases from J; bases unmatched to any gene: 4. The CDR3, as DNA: TGTGCCAGCAGTGGGACAGGGGCGGGAAACATTCAGTACTTC. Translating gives CASSGTGAGNIQYF.

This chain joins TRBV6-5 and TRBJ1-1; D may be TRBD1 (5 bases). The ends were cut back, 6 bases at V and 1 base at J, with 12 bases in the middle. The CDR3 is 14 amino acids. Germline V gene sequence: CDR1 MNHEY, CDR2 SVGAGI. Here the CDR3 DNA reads TGTGCCAGCAGCCTGGGACGGACGAACACTGAAGCTTTCTTT. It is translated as CASSLGRTNTEAFF.

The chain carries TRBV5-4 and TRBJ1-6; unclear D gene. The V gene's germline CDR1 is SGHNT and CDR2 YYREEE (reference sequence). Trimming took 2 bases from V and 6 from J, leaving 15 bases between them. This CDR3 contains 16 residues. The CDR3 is CASSFRRQLPNSPLHF. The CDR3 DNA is TGTGCCAGCAGCTTCCGTCGCCAGCTACCTAATTCACCCCTCCACTTT.

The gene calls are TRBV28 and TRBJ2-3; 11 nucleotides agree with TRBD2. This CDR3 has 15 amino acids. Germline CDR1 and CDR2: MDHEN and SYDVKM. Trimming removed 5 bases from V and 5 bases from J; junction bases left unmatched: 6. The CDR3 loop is CASSLLAGGKDTQYF. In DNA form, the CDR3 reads TGTGCCAGCAGTCTATTAGCGGGAGGGAAAGATACGCAGTATTTT. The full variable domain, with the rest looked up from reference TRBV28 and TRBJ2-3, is DVKVTQSSRYLVKRTGEKVFLECVQDMDHENMFWYRQDPGLGLRLIYFSYDVKMKEKGDIPEGYSVSREKKERFSLILESASTNQTSMYLCASSLLAGGKDTQYFGPGTRLTVL.

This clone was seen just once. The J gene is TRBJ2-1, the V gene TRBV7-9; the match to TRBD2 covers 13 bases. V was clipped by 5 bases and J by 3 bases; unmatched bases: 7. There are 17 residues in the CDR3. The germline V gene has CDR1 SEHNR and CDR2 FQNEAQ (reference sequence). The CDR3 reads CASSVGTSGIIYNEQFF. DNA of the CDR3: TGTGCCAGCAGCGTCGGGACTAGCGGGATCATCTACAATGAGCAGTTCTTC.

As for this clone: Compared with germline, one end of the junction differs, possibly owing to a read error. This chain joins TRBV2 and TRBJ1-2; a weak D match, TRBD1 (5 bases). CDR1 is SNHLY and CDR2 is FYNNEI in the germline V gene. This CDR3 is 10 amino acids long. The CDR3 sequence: CASREKTVHF. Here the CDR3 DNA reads TGTGCCAGCAGGGAGAAGACAGTACACTTC. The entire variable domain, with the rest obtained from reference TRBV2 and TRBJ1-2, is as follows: EPEVTQTPSHQVTQMGQEVILRCVPISNHLYFYWYRQILGQKVEFLVSFYNNEISEKSEIFDDQFSVERPDGSNFTLKIRSTKLEDSAMYFCASREKTVHFGSGTRLTVV.